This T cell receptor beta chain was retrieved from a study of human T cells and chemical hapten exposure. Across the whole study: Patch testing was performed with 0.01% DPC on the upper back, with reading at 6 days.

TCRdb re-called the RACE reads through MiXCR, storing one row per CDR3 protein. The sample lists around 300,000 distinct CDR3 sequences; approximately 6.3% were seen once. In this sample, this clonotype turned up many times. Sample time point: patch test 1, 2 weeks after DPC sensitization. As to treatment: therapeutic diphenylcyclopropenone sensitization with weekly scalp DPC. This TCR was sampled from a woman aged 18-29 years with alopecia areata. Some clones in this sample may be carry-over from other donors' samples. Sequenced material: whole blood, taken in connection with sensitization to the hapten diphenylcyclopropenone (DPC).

CDR3 amino acids: CASSQLETGRGEKLFF. The CDR3, as DNA: TGTGCCAGCAGTCAATTGGAAACAGGGAGGGGTGAAAAACTGTTTTTT. The J gene is TRBJ1-4, the V gene TRBV27, with TRBD1 as a possible D gene (6 bases). V was pared by 5 bases and J by 7 bases, with 20 bases between. Germline CDR1 MNHEY, CDR2 SMNVEV (reference sequence). The CDR3 is 16 residues long.